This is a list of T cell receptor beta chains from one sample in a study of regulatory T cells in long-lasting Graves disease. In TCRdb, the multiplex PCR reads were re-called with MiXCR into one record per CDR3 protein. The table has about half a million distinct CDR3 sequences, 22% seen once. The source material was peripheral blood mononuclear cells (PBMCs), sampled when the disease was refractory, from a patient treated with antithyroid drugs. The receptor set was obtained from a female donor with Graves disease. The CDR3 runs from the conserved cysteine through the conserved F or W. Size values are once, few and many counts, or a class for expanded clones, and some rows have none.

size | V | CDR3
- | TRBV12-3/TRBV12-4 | CASSSQDGTTGELFF
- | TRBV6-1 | CASSEDPTGELFF
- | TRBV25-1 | CASSGRQSSGNTIYF
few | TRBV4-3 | CASSQDRGTGKNYGYTF
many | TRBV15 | CATSRLYEQYF
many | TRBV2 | CATKNPISNQPQHF
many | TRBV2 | CASRSAGGVGEKLFF
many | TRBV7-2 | CASSLGGEANYGYTF
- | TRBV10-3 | CAVMTDAGEQYF
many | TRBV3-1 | CASSQGGQPQHF
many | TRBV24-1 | CATSDLAGETQYF
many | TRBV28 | CASSLYAENYEQYF
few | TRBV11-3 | CASSLDSRLAEVQETQYF
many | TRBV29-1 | CSVEVQSSYEQYF
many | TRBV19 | CASSLIDGYTF
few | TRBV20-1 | CSARAQGTETQYF
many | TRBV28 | CASSLRGLGQPQHF
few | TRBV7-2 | CASSPGARNSGANVLTF
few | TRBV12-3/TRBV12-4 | CASRPRGGSTGELFF
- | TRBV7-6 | CASSLTREGNTIYF
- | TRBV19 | CASGQGTGPHEQYF
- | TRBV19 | CASSIVNRGIYEQYF
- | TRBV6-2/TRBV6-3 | CASSYLPPGPRVAGELFF
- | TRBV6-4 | CASSAWEGLAGVLAKNIQYF
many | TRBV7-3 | CASSFGTGLDEQYF
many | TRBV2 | CASHDGAGEETQYF
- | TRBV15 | CATSRKGLGGTQYF
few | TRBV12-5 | CASGFLSAGPTF